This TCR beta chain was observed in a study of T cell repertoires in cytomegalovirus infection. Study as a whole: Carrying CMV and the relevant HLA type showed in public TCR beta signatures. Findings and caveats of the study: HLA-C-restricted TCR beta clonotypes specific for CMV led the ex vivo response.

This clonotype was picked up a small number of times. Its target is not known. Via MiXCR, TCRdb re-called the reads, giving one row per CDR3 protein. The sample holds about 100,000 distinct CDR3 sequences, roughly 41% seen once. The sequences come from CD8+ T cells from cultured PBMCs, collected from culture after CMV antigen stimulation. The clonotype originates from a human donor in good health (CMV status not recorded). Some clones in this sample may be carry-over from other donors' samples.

The CDR3 protein is CSARETGNIYTQYF. As DNA, the CDR3 is TGCAGTGCTAGGGAGACAGGGAATATCTATACGCAGTATTTT. The chain couples TRBV20-1 to TRBJ2-3; 7 nucleotides line up with TRBD1. Per germline, CDR1 DFQATT and CDR2 SNEGSKA (reference sequence). Unmatched junction bases numbered 10, after V lost 3 bases and J lost 7 bases. CDR3 length: 14 residues.